This T cell receptor (beta chain) was retrieved from a study of blood T cell repertoires in COVID-19. Generated by immunoSEQ multiplex PCR, the TCRdb table keeps only in-frame clones and is missing some. Here the sample spans about 200,000 clones, 90% being singletons. Germline V lookup: CDR1 KGHSH, CDR2 LQKENI. This CDR3 is built from 13 residues. Trimming took off 2 bases at V and 3 bases at J, with 8 bases between the two ends. The specimen sequenced was peripheral blood. This chain uses TRBV18 with TRBJ2-7; D may be TRBD1 (5 bases). This clonotype was sampled from a man aged 50 to 59 with acute or convalescent COVID-19. CDR3 in amino acids: CASSPGHRYEQYV. Here the CDR3 DNA reads TGTGCCAGCTCACCAGGACATCGCTACGAGCAGTACGTC.